The present T cell receptor (beta chain) was sequenced within a study of prognosis after radiotherapy for stage I lung cancer. Germline CDR1 reads SGHVS; CDR2 reads FQNEAQ. This CDR3 has 16 amino acids. Free of prior chemotherapy, radiotherapy and other malignancies, all of the patients were also node-negative on CT and PET/CT. About this clonotype: Its target is not known. A far bigger clonotype differs at one base, so this is likely a read error.

Broader study findings: Patients with metastases reportedly showed TRBV and TRBJ gene usage that differed from patients without metastases.

Genomic DNA yielded TCR beta CDR3, amplified by two-round multiplex PCR. Individual primers that were specific to each TRBV and TRBJ gene served in first-round PCR. Each CDR3 protein is one row after TCRdb ran MiXCR on the multiplex PCR reads. The table records about 17,000 distinct CDR3 sequences, approximately 28% of them present only once. The origin of this receptor is a donor of 50 years or more with non-small cell lung cancer. Here the sequenced sample was PBMCs, taken before or after stereotactic body radiation therapy (not recorded which). The gene calls are TRBV7-8 and TRBJ2-2; TRBD2 matches 7 bases. The CDR3 DNA reads as TGTGCCAGCACCCTAAGAGGACTAGGTGGCACCGGGGAGCTGTATTTT. Encoded protein: CASTLRGLGGTGELYF.